The sequence of this T cell receptor (beta chain) was determined in a study of T cell responses to AZD1222 COVID-19 vaccine. This CDR3 contains 15 residues. Germline V gene lookup returns CDR1 LNHDA and CDR2 SQIVND (reference sequence). V was trimmed by 5 bases and J by 5 bases, leaving 17 bases between them. The method was immunoSEQ multiplex PCR; TCRdb's version includes in-frame clones alone and lacks a portion of them. This sample has some 140,000 clones, with approximately 90% found just once. The clonotype was recovered from an adult in good health. The sample consisted of peripheral blood, taken on day 0 of AZD1222 vaccination. The chain employs TRBV19 and TRBJ2-3, with TRBD2 as a possible D gene (6 bases). The CDR3, as DNA: TGTGCCAGTAGTCTTAGCGGATGGGCAGGAGATACGCAGTATTTT. Protein sequence: CASSLSGWAGDTQYF.